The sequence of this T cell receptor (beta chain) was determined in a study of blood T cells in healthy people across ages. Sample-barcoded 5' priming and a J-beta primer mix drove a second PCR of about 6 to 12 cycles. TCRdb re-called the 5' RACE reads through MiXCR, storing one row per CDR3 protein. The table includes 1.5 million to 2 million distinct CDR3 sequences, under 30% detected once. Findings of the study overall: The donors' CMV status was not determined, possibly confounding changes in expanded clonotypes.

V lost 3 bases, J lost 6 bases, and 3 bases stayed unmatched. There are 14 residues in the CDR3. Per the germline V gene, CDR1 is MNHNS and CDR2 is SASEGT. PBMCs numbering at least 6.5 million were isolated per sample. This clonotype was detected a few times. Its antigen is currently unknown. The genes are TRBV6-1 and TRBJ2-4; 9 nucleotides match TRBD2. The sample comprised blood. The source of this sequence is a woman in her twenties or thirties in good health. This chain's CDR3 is CASSEAGGRNIQYF. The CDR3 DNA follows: TGTGCCAGCAGTGAGGCGGGGGGGCGAAACATTCAGTACTTC.